The following is a T cell receptor (beta chain) sequence with its context. Sequencing was at deep level. Profiled with immunoSEQ multiplex PCR; TCRdb holds only in-frame clones, not every one. The sample lists 1.5 million to 1.9 million clones, approximately 98% occurring once. The sample belongs to a study of shared clonotypes between healthy human individuals. Donors, without exception, were Caucasian adults residing in Nashville, Tennessee. The V segment lost 5 bases and the J segment 1 base; nucleotides outside the gene matches: 2. CDR1 is MNHNS, CDR2 SASEGT, per germline. The CDR3 spans 14 residues.

The sample taken for sequencing was naive CD4+ T cells sorted from blood. Subset specified: CD45RA+ positively selected. The source of this sequence is a man aged 30 to 39 in good health. The chain has TRBV6-1 and TRBJ2-3; 8 bases agree with TRBD1. For the CDR3, the DNA is TGTGCCAGCAGTACCAGGGGGCGCACAGATACGCAGTATTTT. Translating it yields CASSTRGRTDTQYF.